This T cell receptor beta chain was sequenced for a study of identical twins. Study-wide findings and caveats: It was out-of-frame TCR alpha sharing in monozygotic twins that models underestimated. Within cord blood, abundant beta clonotypes carried fewer insertions, but memory repertoires showed no such trend.

Via MiXCR, TCRdb re-called the 5' RACE reads, giving one row per CDR3 protein. The table records about 520,000 distinct CDR3 sequences, less than 25% of them present only once. V shed 3 bases, J shed 6 bases, and the junction held 4 bases outside the gene matches. CDR1 is SGHTA and CDR2 is FQGNSA in the germline V gene. The CDR3 loop spans 13 amino acids. Points on this clonotype: Its specificity is unknown.

This sample was shared with a second study, whose subject was T cells expressing NK-cell markers.

The chain couples TRBV7-2 to TRBJ1-1; TRBD1 aligns across 7 bases. The origin of this receptor is a woman younger than 35 in good health. Sequenced material: CD4+ T cells sorted from blood. The DNA for the CDR3 is TGTGCCAGCAGCTTTAACAGGGGTTCTGAAGCTTTCTTT. It is translated as CASSFNRGSEAFF.